This entry concerns a single T cell receptor (beta chain). Its antigen remains undetermined. Per-base quality was not reported, and no clone a single base away is much larger than it. The immunoSEQ Assay, a bias-controlled multiplex PCR, was used to amplify TCRbeta CDR3 regions from genomic DNA. The published analysis was carried out like this. Nucleated cell counts per sample were estimated from amplification of reference gene primers within the assay. To quantify the absolute abundance of each unique TCRbeta CDR3 rearrangement, sequence reads were collapsed and filtered. For each sample, productive Simpson clonality was calculated as the square root of Simpson's diversity index across productive rearrangements. TCRdb limited this immuneACCESS table to in-frame rearrangements with V and J called. A share of clones is missing; checked studies link under half to unresolved V genes, and the rest is unexplained. The DNA gave D and trimming, while V, J and clone size come from that table. For this sample the table gives around 250,000 clones, of which about nine tenths were detected only once. Approximately 8.2% of the sample rests with the top ten.

This entry is derived from a study of blood T cell repertoires in COVID-19 (dated by TCRdb to the early 2020s). A note on the overall study: Samples from collaborators originated in the United States, Italy and Spain and spanned both the acute and convalescent phases of COVID-19. The prospective study material was composed of cDNA or gDNA derived from T cells, B-cell-depleted T cells, or PBMCs. HLA class I and class II types, where available, came from metadata supplied by the sample provider rather than from assay-based typing. The sample metadata nearly always contained a de-identified subject ID, COVID-19 status, age in years and sex. The samples were drawn from two sources: the first 160 participants of the ongoing ImmuneRACE study, and fewer than 1,500 subjects contributed by 6 global collaborators. Deeply sampled blood TCRbeta repertoires from subjects exposed to, actively infected with, or recovered from COVID-19 were included in the dataset. The repertoires were released in a freely available public database meant as a resource for research on the immune response to SARS-CoV-2.

Here is what the overall study found, with its caveats: The quantity of clinical and demographic metadata differed by source and by participant and was supplied without curation.

Each collaborating institution followed its own protocols to collect whole blood in K2EDTA tubes. For TCRbeta analysis, collaborators shipped samples as frozen whole blood, isolated PBMCs, or DNA extracted from either of those sample types. Sample: peripheral blood. The source is a man aged 35 to 55 with active or convalescent COVID-19.

The CDR3 sequence is CASSWDTTEAFF. Read as DNA, the sequence is TGTGCCAGCAGCTGGGACACCACTGAAGCTTTCTTT. Recombination connected TRBV5-4 to TRBJ1-1; a tentative D match to TRBD1 spans 6 bases. According to the germline V gene (reference sequence), CDR1 reads SGHNT and CDR2 reads YYREEE. Including the terminal cysteine and phenylalanine, the CDR3 comprises 12 residues. Of all the DNA, just the CDR3 is kept, 36 bases in frame from base 1. The germline ends are 7 bases apart after V is trimmed by 3 bases and J by 4 bases. The variable domain in full, with residues beyond the CDR3 obtained from the reference TRBV5-4 and TRBJ1-1 genes, is ETGVTQSPTHLIKTRGQQVTLRCSSQSGHNTVSWYQQALGQGPQFIFQYYREEENGRGNFPPRFSGLQFPNYSSELNVNALELDDSALYLCASSWDTTEAFFGQGTRLTVV.